The text below deals with one TCR beta chain. This entry is derived from a study of blood T cell repertoires in COVID-19. As for the study in general: Sources were T cells, B-cell-depleted T cells, or PBMCs; the material itself was cDNA or gDNA.

TCRdb's table, derived via immunoSEQ multiplex PCR, lists solely in-frame clones and lacks some. Here the sample spans hundreds of thousands of clones, 88% being singletons. V lost 2 bases to trimming and J lost 1 base, with 12 bases between them. Germline CDR1 is KGHSH and CDR2 is LQKENI. CDR3 size: 16 residues. Specimen: peripheral blood. This clonotype originated in a young woman with COVID-19, enrolled during active disease. This chain uses TRBV18 with TRBJ1-5, with D possibly being TRBD1 (6 bases). CDR3 protein: CASSPKGGYSNQPQHF. The DNA of the CDR3 is TGTGCCAGCTCACCAAAGGGGGGGTACAGCAATCAGCCCCAGCATTTT.